This T cell receptor (beta chain) originates from a study of post-analysis software for immune sequencing data. Prepared libraries of TCR beta cDNA carried unique molecular identifiers. Out of about 0.95 to 10 million T cells, roughly 0.5 million cDNA molecules were generated. TCRdb processed the PCR reads anew with MiXCR; each CDR3 protein has one entry. The data hold roughly 540,000 distinct CDR3 sequences, with 30% to 40% observed a single time. General observations from the study: Patients with multiple sclerosis recorded significantly lower normalized Chao1 diversity than controls, the study found. Five TRBV segments, including TRBV5-6, TRBV5-1 and TRBV20-1, were more frequent in patients than controls.

This clonotype has a handful of counts. Its antigen is not known. Germline-derived CDR1 and CDR2 are DFQATT and SNEGSKA (reference sequence). This CDR3 contains 15 residues. V gave up 2 bases and J gave up 7 bases; unmatched junction bases: 11. Specimen: blood. The chain combines TRBV20-1 with TRBJ2-3; 8 bases match TRBD2. This clonotype was sampled from a girl younger than 18 with multiple sclerosis. The CDR3 is CSARKSGGLQHTQYF. CDR3 nucleotide sequence: TGCAGTGCTAGAAAAAGCGGGGGCCTACAGCATACGCAGTATTTT.